The entry below gives a single T cell receptor beta chain sequence along with its context. This clone showed up just a few times. Its antigen is currently not known. One base away there is no much larger clone; base qualities are not given. The library relied on the immunoSEQ multiplex PCR assay. To provide template for TCR sequencing, every sample had RNA extracted and reverse transcribed into cDNA. First-strand cDNA was synthesized with SuperScript III using a 2:1 mix of oligo-dT and random hexamers. Amplification bias was assessed with a synthetic immune receptor repertoire, and residual bias was removed computationally. The authors' pipeline ran thus. After raw reads were preprocessed to remove errors, the CDR3 was defined following IMGT conventions as running from the conserved cysteine to phenylalanine. Clonality was computed as 1 minus the Shannon entropy, with the entropy normalized by log2 of the number of productive unique TCRs. Scalp TCRbeta sequences were cross-referenced with sorted blood CD4 and CD8 repertoires so that the CD4 or CD8 identity of scalp clones could be inferred. Sourced from immuneACCESS, this table was stored by TCRdb with only in-frame sequences that have V and J called. A share of the clones is absent; for the studies checked, an unresolved V gene accounts for under half, and the remainder has no known explanation. D and trimming were read from the DNA, whereas the V and J calls and clone size are those reported in that table. Counted in this sample were some 120,000 clones; about 51% of them appeared once. Jointly, the top ten make up roughly a tenth of the sample.

These data originate in a study of CD8+ T cells in alopecia areata listed by TCRdb under 2018. Turning to the overall study: To study T cell clonal expansion in alopecia areata, the researchers applied high-throughput TCRbeta sequencing to both the C3H/HeJ mouse model and human patients. RNA came from the PAXgene miRNA kit for fixed scalp, the miRNeasy kit for PBMCs, and the RNeasy kit for mouse skin. Scalp clonality was compared across normal scalp (n=4), patchy alopecia areata scalp (n=8), and alopecia totalis/universalis scalp (n=8). Amplification of TCRbeta CDR3 regions was done by immunoSEQ multiplex PCR using 35 Vbeta forward primers and 13 Jbeta reverse primers. Scalp tissue and sorted CD4+ and CD8+ peripheral blood T cells from patchy and totalis/universalis alopecia areata patients and from healthy controls were covered by human TCRbeta sequencing.

On the study overall, not on this receptor specifically: Lesional scalp, especially in alopecia totalis/universalis, showed higher clonality and more expanded CD8+ clones than normal scalp, suggesting antigenic drive. Shared TCR sequences between patients were less evident than in mice, which may be partly attributable to HLA diversity in the patient population. Resident alphabeta T cells in normal human skin are also sequenced, complicating scalp TCR repertoire analysis, unlike mouse skin dominated by gammadelta T cells.

Including the terminal cysteine and phenylalanine, the CDR3 comprises 14 residues. Here the CDR3 DNA is all that survives: 42 bases in frame from base 1. Sequences MDHEN (CDR1) and SYDVKM (CDR2) are obtained from the germline V gene. V is reduced by 6 bases and J by 4 bases, leaving a spacing of 15 bases between them. Lesional scalp punch biopsies and peripheral blood were obtained from alopecia areata patients. PBMCs were isolated by density centrifugation and stained for CD3, CD4 and CD8, and CD4+ and CD8+ T cells were sorted on a FACSAria. Untreated alopecia areata patients were recruited as part of a multicenter biomarker study. Blood CD8+ T cells from a handful of biomarker-study patients were further sorted into NKG2D-low and NKG2D-high fractions.

The sequence came from a human donor with alopecia areata. Specimen: NKG2D-low CD8+ T cells sorted from blood. This specimen's cell subset or site label, per the study, means: sorted CD8+ NKG2D-low blood T cells. This chain joins TRBV28 to TRBJ1-2; a weak D assignment points to TRBD1 (5 bases agree). The DNA sequence is as follows: TGTGCCAGCAGCCCAGGGTGGGAGTCCTATGGCTACACCTTC. Its product reads: CASSPGWESYGYTF.